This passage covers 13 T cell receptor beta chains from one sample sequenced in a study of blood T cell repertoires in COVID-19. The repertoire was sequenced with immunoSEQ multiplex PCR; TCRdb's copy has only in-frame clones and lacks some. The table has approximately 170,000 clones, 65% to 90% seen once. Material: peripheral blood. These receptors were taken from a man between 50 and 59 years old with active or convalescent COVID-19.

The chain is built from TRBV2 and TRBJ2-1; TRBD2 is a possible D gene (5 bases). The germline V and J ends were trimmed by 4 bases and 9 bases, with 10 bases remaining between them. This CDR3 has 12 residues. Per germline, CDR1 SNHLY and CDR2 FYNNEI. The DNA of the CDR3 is TGTGCCAGCAGTGCTCTAGGAGGTGAGCAGTTCTTC. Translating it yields CASSALGGEQFF.

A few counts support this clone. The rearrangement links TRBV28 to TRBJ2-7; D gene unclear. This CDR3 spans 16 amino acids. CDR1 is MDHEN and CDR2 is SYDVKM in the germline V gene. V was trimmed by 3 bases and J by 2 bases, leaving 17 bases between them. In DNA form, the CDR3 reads TGTGCCAGCAGTTTTACCCTTGACTCGCTTACCTACGAGCAGTACTTC. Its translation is CASSFTLDSLTYEQYF.

CDR3 sequence: CASSFRDRGQEAFF. The CDR3 DNA sequence: TGTGCCAGCAGCTTCCGGGACAGGGGGCAGGAGGCTTTCTTT. The V and J genes are TRBV3-1 (or the pseudogene TRBV3-2) and TRBJ1-1; TRBD1 matches 12 bases. Germline loops: CDR1 LGHDT, CDR2 YNNKEL (reference sequence). V dropped 5 bases and J dropped 11; count of bases not matched to a gene: 9. CDR3 size: 14 residues.

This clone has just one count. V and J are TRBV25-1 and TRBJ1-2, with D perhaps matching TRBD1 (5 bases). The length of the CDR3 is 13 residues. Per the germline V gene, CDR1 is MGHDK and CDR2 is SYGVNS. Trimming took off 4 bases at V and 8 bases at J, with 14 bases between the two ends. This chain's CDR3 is CASSAGTRRGYTF. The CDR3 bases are TGTGCCAGCAGTGCCGGGACTCGGCGGGGCTACACCTTC.

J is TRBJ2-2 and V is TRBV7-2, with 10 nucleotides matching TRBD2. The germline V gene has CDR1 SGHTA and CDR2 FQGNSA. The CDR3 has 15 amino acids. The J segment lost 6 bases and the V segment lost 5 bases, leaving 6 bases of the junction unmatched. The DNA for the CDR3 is TGTGCCAGCAGCCCCCGACTAGCGGGCTCCGGGGAGCTGTTTTTT. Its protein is CASSPRLAGSGELFF.

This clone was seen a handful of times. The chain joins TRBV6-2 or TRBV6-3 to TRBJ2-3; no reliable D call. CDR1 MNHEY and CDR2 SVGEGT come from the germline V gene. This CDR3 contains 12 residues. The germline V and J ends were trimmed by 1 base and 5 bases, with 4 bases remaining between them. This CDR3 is CASSYFRDTQYF. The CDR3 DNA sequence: TGTGCCAGCAGTTACTTCCGAGATACGCAGTATTTT.

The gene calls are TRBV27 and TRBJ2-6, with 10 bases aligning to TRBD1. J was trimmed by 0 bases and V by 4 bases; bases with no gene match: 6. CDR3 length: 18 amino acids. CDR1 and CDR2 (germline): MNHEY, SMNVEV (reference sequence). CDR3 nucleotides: TGTGCCAGCAGTTCCCCGGGACAGGGGTACTCTGGGGCCAACGTCCTGACTTTC. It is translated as CASSSPGQGYSGANVLTF. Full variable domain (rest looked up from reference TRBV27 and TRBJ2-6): EAQVTQNPRYLITVTGKKLTVTCSQNMNHEYMSWYRQDPGLGLRQIYYSMNVEVTDKGDVPEGYKVSRKEKRNFPLILESPSPNQTSLYFCASSSPGQGYSGANVLTFGAGSRLTVL.

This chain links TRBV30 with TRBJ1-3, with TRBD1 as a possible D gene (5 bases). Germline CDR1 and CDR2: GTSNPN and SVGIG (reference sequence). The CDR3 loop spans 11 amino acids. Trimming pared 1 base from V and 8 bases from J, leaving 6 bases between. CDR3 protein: CAWSGGDTIYF. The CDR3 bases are TGTGCCTGGAGTGGGGGGGACACCATATATTTT.

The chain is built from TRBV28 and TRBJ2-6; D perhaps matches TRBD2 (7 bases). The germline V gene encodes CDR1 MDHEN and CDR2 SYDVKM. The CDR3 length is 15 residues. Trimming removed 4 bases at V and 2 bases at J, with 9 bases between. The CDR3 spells CASSWGGPGANVLTF. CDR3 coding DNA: TGTGCCAGCAGTTGGGGGGGGCCTGGGGCCAACGTCCTGACTTTC.

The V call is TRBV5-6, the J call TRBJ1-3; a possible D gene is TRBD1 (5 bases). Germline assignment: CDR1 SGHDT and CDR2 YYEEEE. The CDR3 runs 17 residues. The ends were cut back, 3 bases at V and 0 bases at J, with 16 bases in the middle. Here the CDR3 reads CASSSYRTQSSGNTIYF. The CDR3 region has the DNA TGTGCCAGCAGCTCCTACAGGACCCAGAGCTCTGGAAACACCATATATTTT.

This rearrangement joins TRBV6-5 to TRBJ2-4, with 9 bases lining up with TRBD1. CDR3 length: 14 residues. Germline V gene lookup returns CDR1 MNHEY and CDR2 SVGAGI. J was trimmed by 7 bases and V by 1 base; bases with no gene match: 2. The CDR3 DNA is TGTGCCAGCAGTTACTTTGGACAGGGGAACATTCAGTACTTC. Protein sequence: CASSYFGQGNIQYF.

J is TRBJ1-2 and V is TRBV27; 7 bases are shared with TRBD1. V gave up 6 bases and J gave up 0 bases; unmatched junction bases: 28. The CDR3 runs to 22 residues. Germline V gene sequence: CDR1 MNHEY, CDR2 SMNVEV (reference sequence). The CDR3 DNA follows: TGTGCCAGCAGCCCCTCTAGAGAGGGGGCCCGGAGACTTCTATCAGCTAACTATGGCTACACCTTC. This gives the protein CASSPSREGARRLLSANYGYTF.

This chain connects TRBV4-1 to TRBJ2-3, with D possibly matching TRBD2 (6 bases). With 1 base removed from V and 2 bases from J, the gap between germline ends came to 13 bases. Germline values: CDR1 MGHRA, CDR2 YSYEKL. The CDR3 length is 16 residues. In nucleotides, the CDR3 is TGCGCCAGCAGCCAAGCTGGAGGGAGCGTCACAGATACGCAGTATTTT. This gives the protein CASSQAGGSVTDTQYF.